This TCR beta chain comes out of a study of cytomegalovirus exposure and HLA in healthy donors. In regard to this clone: Its antigen remains unidentified.

CDR1 SEHNR and CDR2 FQNEAQ come from the germline V gene (reference sequence). Trimming cost V 4 bases and J 4 bases; bases outside gene matches: 9. This CDR3 contains 16 residues. Whole-study results and caveats: When the data were analyzed later, several of the most significant clusters appeared to be linked to common viral pathogens.

The primer mix had 60 Vbeta and 13 Jbeta primers. Using immunoSEQ multiplex PCR, the repertoire was profiled, and TCRdb retains in-frame clones only, with some absent. Of 97,000 or so clones listed, 80% to 85% are singletons. There were likely unrecorded immune exposures, though donors were nominally healthy when sampled. This TCR was recovered from a man in his forties or fifties in good health and CMV-seronegative. Sequenced sample: PBMCs. The rearrangement joins TRBV7-9 to TRBJ2-1, with TRBD2 matching 8 bases. Here the CDR3 DNA reads TGTGCCAGCAGCTCTATCGGGGGGGCCCTGTACAATGAGCAGTTCTTC. Amino acids: CASSSIGGALYNEQFF.